The 11 T cell receptor beta chains presented below share a single source sample, sequenced in a study of shared clonotypes between healthy human individuals. Only in-frame clones appear in the TCRdb table, and some are missing; sequencing was by immunoSEQ multiplex PCR. The data hold under 350,000 clones, with around 90% observed a single time. Sequencing was performed on memory CD8+ T cells sorted from blood. The subset denotes: CD45RO+ cells pooled with CCR7-negative TemRA cells. The receptors originated from a young man in good health.

This sequence joins TRBV4-2 and TRBJ2-4, with TRBD1 identical over 9 bases. The CDR3 is 17 residues long. V trimming: 0 bases; J trimming: 5 bases; junction bases outside the gene matches: 8. Germline CDR1 reads LGHNA; CDR2 reads YNFKEQ. This CDR3 is CASSQDRNRGRENIQYF. DNA of the CDR3: TGTGCCAGCAGCCAAGATCGGAACAGGGGGCGCGAAAACATTCAGTACTTC.

This chain connects TRBV4-1 to TRBJ2-7, with a possible D match to TRBD1 (6 bases). Germline V CDR1 and CDR2: MGHRA, YSYEKL. The CDR3 is 17 residues long. V was clipped by 0 bases and J by 1 base, with 16 bases between them. CDR3 coding DNA: TGCGCCAGCAGCCAAGATCCCCTGAACAGGGTTTCCTACGAGCAGTACTTC. This encodes CASSQDPLNRVSYEQYF.

The chain couples TRBV14 to TRBJ2-3, with D perhaps matching TRBD1 (5 bases). V gave up 4 bases and J gave up 0 bases, with 17 bases separating them. Per the germline V gene, CDR1 is SGHDN and CDR2 is FVKESK. The CDR3 runs 17 residues. The CDR3 here is CASSRSRAGLSTDTQYF. Written as DNA, the CDR3 is TGTGCCAGCAGCCGCAGTAGGGCAGGGTTAAGCACAGATACGCAGTATTTT.

This chain joins TRBV6-5 and TRBJ2-3, with 9 positions matching TRBD2. In germline, CDR1 is MNHEY, CDR2 SVGAGI. V shed 8 bases, J shed 5 bases, and the junction held 8 bases outside the gene matches. CDR3 length: 14 amino acids. The CDR3 sequence is CASGVAGAVDTQYF. The CDR3 nucleotides read TGTGCCAGCGGGGTAGCGGGAGCGGTAGATACGCAGTATTTT.

This chain joins TRBV19 and TRBJ2-7; 10 nucleotides agree with TRBD2. This CDR3 is 13 amino acids long. V shed 4 bases, J shed 6 bases, and the junction held 3 bases outside the gene matches. From germline, CDR1 is LNHDA and CDR2 SQIVND (reference sequence). CDR3 DNA: TGTGCCAGTAGTAATAGCGGGAGGACCGAGCAGTACTTC. Encoded protein: CASSNSGRTEQYF. Complete variable domain (other parts from reference TRBV19 and TRBJ2-7): DGGITQSPKYLFRKEGQNVTLSCEQNLNHDAMYWYRQDPGQGLRLIYYSQIVNDFQKGDIAEGYSVSREKKESFPLTVTSAQKNPTAFYLCASSNSGRTEQYFGPGTRLTVT.

The chain is built from TRBV5-4 and TRBJ2-5; 8 bases line up with TRBD2. The CDR3 is made up of 18 amino acids. The V gene end was trimmed by 4 bases and the J gene end by 3 bases; junction bases not matched to a gene: 17. The germline gives CDR1 SGHNT, CDR2 YYREEE (reference sequence). Written as DNA, the CDR3 is TGTGCCAGCAGCGGACTAAAGGGTAGTAGCGGGGCCAAAGAGACCCAGTACTTC. Translation: CASSGLKGSSGAKETQYF.

This clone showed up just once. Here the CDR3 reads CASSFAGPTYEQYF. The CDR3 DNA is TGTGCCAGCAGTTTTGCGGGGCCCACCTACGAGCAGTACTTC. This sequence joins TRBV27 and TRBJ2-7, with a tentative D call TRBD2 (6 bases). V was pared by 3 bases and J by 2 bases, with 11 bases between. The CDR3 is 14 residues long. Germline-derived CDR1 and CDR2 are MNHEY and SMNVEV (reference sequence).

This chain uses TRBV5-1 with TRBJ2-7; D remains ambiguous. The CDR3 length is 14 residues. Germline loops: CDR1 SGHRS, CDR2 YFSETQ. Trimming took off 3 bases at V and 4 bases at J, with 14 bases between the two ends. CDR3 nucleotides: TGCGCCAGCAGCTACGTCCCCTCCCAATACGAGCAGTACTTC. Translation gives CASSYVPSQYEQYF.

The rearrangement uses TRBV29-1 and TRBJ2-7, with 7 nucleotides matching TRBD1. The germline CDR1 and CDR2 sequences are SQVTM and ANQGSEA. Trimming removed 5 bases from V and 1 base from J; junction bases left unmatched: 5. This CDR3 region has 13 residues. The CDR3 is CSVTGTDSYEQYF. In nucleotides, the CDR3 is TGCAGCGTTACCGGGACAGATTCCTACGAGCAGTACTTC.

J is TRBJ1-4 and V is TRBV30; no reliable D call. Germline loops: CDR1 GTSNPN, CDR2 SVGIG (reference sequence). The CDR3 is 12 amino acids. V dropped 6 bases and J dropped 5 bases, with 10 bases sitting between them. DNA of the CDR3: TGTGCCTGTTCCCAGGAAAATGAAAAACTGTTTTTT. Translated, it gives CACSQENEKLFF.

The rearrangement joins TRBV6-1 to TRBJ1-6, with a weak D call TRBD1 (5 bases). The V gene lost 8 bases and the J gene lost 8 bases, with 16 bases spanning the gap. Germline V gene sequence: CDR1 MNHNS, CDR2 SASEGT. The CDR3 contains 14 residues. The CDR3 nucleotides are TGTGCCAGCGGGTCCGGGACCATGGATTCACCCCTCCACTTT. This codes for CASGSGTMDSPLHF.